What follows are 20 T cell receptor beta chains derived from one specimen sequenced in a study of regulatory T cells. No cognate antigen is known for these TCRs. The PCR used 52 TRBV and 13 TRBJ primers. Libraries were prepared by immunoSEQ multiplex PCR; TCRdb keeps only in-frame clonotypes and omits some of them. Here the sample spans about 23,000 clones, approximately 91% being singletons. Whole-study findings and limits: In CD3G-deficient patients, conventional CD4+ T cells were enriched for hydrophobic CDR3 residues at positions 6 and 7.

The sequenced material came from conventional CD4+ T cells sorted from blood. These TCRs come from a child aged 10 to 17 with CD3G deficiency.

This chain uses TRBV5-1 with TRBJ2-2, with 7 bases fitting TRBD1. CDR1 and CDR2 (germline): SGHRS, YFSETQ. The V gene end was trimmed by 4 bases and the J gene end by 1 base; junction bases not matched to a gene: 4. This CDR3 is 15 amino acids long. Here the CDR3 reads CASSQRTGNTGELFF. The CDR3 DNA follows: TGCGCCAGCAGCCAACGGACAGGGAACACCGGGGAGCTGTTTTTT.

V is TRBV5-1 and J is TRBJ1-2, with TRBD1 identical over 12 bases. Germline V gene data show CDR1 as SGHRS and CDR2 as YFSETQ. The CDR3 is made up of 15 amino acids. Unmatched junction bases numbered 7, after V lost 4 bases and J lost 6 bases. CDR3 coding DNA: TGCGCCAGCAGCAGAGGGACAGGGGGCGTCAATGGCTACACCTTC. This encodes CASSRGTGGVNGYTF. Filled out from reference TRBV5-1 and TRBJ1-2, the complete variable domain reads KAGVTQTPRYLIKTRGQQVTLSCSPISGHRSVSWYQQTPGQGLQFLFEYFSETQRNKGNFPGRFSGRQFSNSRSEMNVSTLELGDSALYLCASSRGTGGVNGYTFGSGTRLTVV.

This rearrangement joins TRBV29-1 to TRBJ1-2; D possibly corresponds to TRBD1 (6 bases). V lost 3 bases and J lost 0, with 14 bases in between. CDR1 is SQVTM, CDR2 ANQGSEA, per germline. The CDR3 runs 15 residues. DNA for the CDR3: TGCAGCGTTGAGGGGGCAGGGCGTTCTAACTATGGCTACACCTTC. Residues: CSVEGAGRSNYGYTF.

This chain uses TRBV7-9 with TRBJ2-1; D not certain. The CDR3 loop spans 15 amino acids. From germline, CDR1 is SEHNR and CDR2 FQNEAQ (reference sequence). V was shortened by 0 bases and J by 9 bases, with 15 bases between the two germline ends. The chain's CDR3 is CASSLATRSMGEQFF. The CDR3 DNA sequence: TGTGCCAGCAGCTTAGCGACCCGGAGTATGGGTGAGCAGTTCTTC.

This clone was seen a handful of times. The V gene is TRBV5-1, the J gene TRBJ2-1; perhaps TRBD1 as D (6 bases). The CDR3 is 14 amino acids. Germline loops: CDR1 SGHRS, CDR2 YFSETQ. Trimming removed 0 bases at V and 6 bases at J, with 10 bases between. The CDR3 nucleotides are TGCGCCAGCAGCTTGGGGGGACAAACCAATGAGCAGTTCTTC. As protein: CASSLGGQTNEQFF.

This clone showed up just a few times. The genes are TRBV6-1 and TRBJ2-3, with TRBD1 identical over 7 bases. V gave up 8 bases and J gave up 0 bases; unmatched junction bases: 5. CDR1 is MNHNS, CDR2 SASEGT, per germline. The CDR3 has 14 amino acids. CDR3 nucleotide sequence: TGTGCCAGCCAGGCGGACAGGAGCACAGATACGCAGTATTTT. It encodes CASQADRSTDTQYF.

J is TRBJ2-1 and V is TRBV6-1; D gene ambiguous. The germline gives CDR1 MNHNS, CDR2 SASEGT. V lost 6 bases and J lost 8, with 8 bases in between. There are 11 residues in the CDR3. The CDR3 coding sequence is TGTGCCAGCAGAATCCGTTATGAGCAGTTCTTC. This gives the protein CASRIRYEQFF.

The V gene is TRBV28, the J gene TRBJ1-4, with TRBD1 matching over 9 bases. The CDR3 runs to 16 residues. V gave up 5 bases and J gave up 7 bases; unmatched junction bases: 11. The germline V gene encodes CDR1 MDHEN and CDR2 SYDVKM. CDR3 region: CASSPRGTGHSEKLFF. CDR3 nucleotide sequence: TGTGCCAGCAGTCCCCGGGGGACAGGGCATAGTGAAAAACTGTTTTTT.

The CDR3 loop reads CASSQGGGETQYF. CDR3 nucleotides: TGTGCCAGCAGCCAGGGTGGGGGGGAGACCCAGTACTTC. This chain connects TRBV11-2 to TRBJ2-5, with D maybe TRBD2 (6 bases). Trimming cost V 5 bases and J 5 bases, with 12 bases left between them. The CDR3 length is 13 residues. CDR1 and CDR2 from the germline V gene are SGHAT and FQNNGV. The entire variable domain, with the rest obtained from reference TRBV11-2 and TRBJ2-5, is as follows: EAGVAQSPRYKIIEKRQSVAFWCNPISGHATLYWYQQILGQGPKLLIQFQNNGVVDDSQLPKDRFSAERLKGVDSTLKIQPAKLEDSAVYLCASSQGGGETQYFGPGTRLLVL.

The chain employs TRBV10-3 and TRBJ2-6, with 16 bases fitting TRBD2. Per the germline V gene, CDR1 is ENHRY and CDR2 is SYGVKD. The CDR3 is 20 residues long. J lost 0 bases, V lost 2 bases, and 4 bases had no gene match. The CDR3 nucleotides read TGTGCCATCAGTGAGAAGGGACTAGCGGGAGGGTCCTCTGGGGCCAACGTCCTGACTTTC. This encodes CAISEKGLAGGSSGANVLTF.

This chain joins TRBV28 and TRBJ1-1; no clear D gene. Germline values: CDR1 MDHEN, CDR2 SYDVKM. V dropped 4 bases and J dropped 4 bases, with 13 bases sitting between them. The CDR3 extends over 14 amino acids. The CDR3 protein is CASSSRMSGTEAFF. The CDR3 DNA sequence: TGTGCCAGCAGTTCCCGAATGTCGGGCACTGAAGCTTTCTTT.

The chain is built from TRBV7-9 and TRBJ2-3, with 10 bases matching TRBD2. Per germline, CDR1 SEHNR and CDR2 FQNEAQ (reference sequence). V lost 5 bases to trimming and J lost 7 bases; unmatched junction nucleotides: 9. This CDR3 is 15 amino acids long. CDR3: CASSHPPSGSYTQYF. The CDR3 DNA sequence: TGTGCCAGCAGCCACCCTCCTAGCGGGAGTTATACGCAGTATTTT.

The chain recombines TRBV6-1 with TRBJ2-7, with D tentatively TRBD1 or TRBD2 (6 bases each). Germline V gene sequence: CDR1 MNHNS, CDR2 SASEGT. Trimming cost V 6 bases and J 3 bases, with 15 bases left between them. This CDR3 has 14 residues. In DNA form, the CDR3 reads TGTGCCAGCAGGACCAGAGGAGGGGGCTACGAGCAGTACTTC. Translating it yields CASRTRGGGYEQYF.

The J gene is TRBJ2-1, the V gene TRBV19; D perhaps matches TRBD2 (6 bases). Per germline, CDR1 LNHDA and CDR2 SQIVND (reference sequence). CDR3 length: 14 residues. Trimming removed 5 bases at V and 10 bases at J, with 18 bases between. In DNA, the CDR3 is TGTGCCAGTAGTTTCGAGGGAGGCTTCGGAGAGCAGTTCTTC. Protein sequence: CASSFEGGFGEQFF.

Here the CDR3 DNA reads TGTGCCAGCAGTTTTACACGGGATAGCGGGACCAAAAACATTCAGTACTTC. Translating it yields CASSFTRDSGTKNIQYF. This chain links TRBV28 with TRBJ2-4, with 8 bases lining up with TRBD2. With 3 bases clipped from V and 2 bases from J, the junction kept 9 bases outside the gene matches. Germline CDR1 and CDR2: MDHEN and SYDVKM. The CDR3 covers 17 residues. Full variable domain (outside the CDR3, taken from reference TRBV28 and TRBJ2-4): DVKVTQSSRYLVKRTGEKVFLECVQDMDHENMFWYRQDPGLGLRLIYFSYDVKMKEKGDIPEGYSVSREKKERFSLILESASTNQTSMYLCASSFTRDSGTKNIQYFGAGTRLSVL.

This sequence joins TRBV5-1 and TRBJ2-3; a weak D match, TRBD1 (5 bases). Germline V gene sequence: CDR1 SGHRS, CDR2 YFSETQ. The CDR3 runs 15 residues. V was pared by 2 bases and J by 2 bases, with 12 bases between. CDR3 in DNA: TGCGCCAGCAGCTTTGGGCGAGGACACACAGATACGCAGTATTTT. This encodes CASSFGRGHTDTQYF.

This chain links TRBV10-3 with TRBJ2-7; possible D gene TRBD2, 6 bases. Trimming removed 4 bases from V and 6 bases from J, with 13 bases in between. The CDR3 sequence is 13 residues long. Looked up from germline, CDR1 is ENHRY and CDR2 is SYGVKD. In DNA, the CDR3 is TGTGCCATCAGTGCGGGACTGCCACTCGAGCAGTACTTC. Encoded protein: CAISAGLPLEQYF.

The gene calls are TRBV5-1 and TRBJ1-2, with D unclear. From germline, CDR1 is SGHRS and CDR2 YFSETQ. This CDR3 comprises 13 residues. The V and J ends lost 4 bases and 2 bases respectively, with 9 bases between them. Here the CDR3 DNA reads TGCGCCAGCAGCCCCGGAAAGAACTATGGCTACACCTTC. Translated, it gives CASSPGKNYGYTF. Filled out from reference TRBV5-1 and TRBJ1-2, the complete variable domain reads KAGVTQTPRYLIKTRGQQVTLSCSPISGHRSVSWYQQTPGQGLQFLFEYFSETQRNKGNFPGRFSGRQFSNSRSEMNVSTLELGDSALYLCASSPGKNYGYTFGSGTRLTVV.

J is TRBJ1-1 and V is TRBV27; 9 nucleotides align to TRBD1. The CDR3 totals 17 residues. The ends lost 1 base at V and 7 bases at J; junction bases unmatched: 13. Germline CDR1 reads MNHEY; CDR2 reads SMNVEV (reference sequence). The CDR3 nucleotides read TGTGCCAGCAGTTTATTAAGGACGGACAGGGGAAAGAGTGAAGCTTTCTTT. It codes for CASSLLRTDRGKSEAFF.

This sequence joins TRBV6-1 and TRBJ2-7; D is ambiguous. CDR3 length equals 13 residues. Germline values: CDR1 MNHNS, CDR2 SASEGT. V lost 6 bases and J 2 bases, leaving 11 bases between the germline ends. CDR3 coding DNA: TGTGCCAGCAGAGGATGGGGTACCTACGAGCAGTACTTC. This translates into CASRGWGTYEQYF.